This T cell receptor (beta chain) originates from a study of cytomegalovirus exposure and HLA in healthy donors. Study-wide points: In a later analysis, HLA-associated TCR beta chains were more clonally expanded than equally common others. In a later analysis, TCR beta V- and J-gene trimming showed a link to a missense DCLRE1C variant.

Concerning this clone itself: Its antigen remains unknown.

CDR3 size: 16 residues. Germline V CDR1 and CDR2: SEHNR, FQNEAQ (reference sequence). Trimming took 1 base from V and 5 from J; bases not matched to a gene: 5. The PCR employed 60 Vbeta primers together with 13 Jbeta primers. Some clones are missing from TCRdb's copy, which holds only in-frame ones; the method was immunoSEQ multiplex PCR. The table lists around 130,000 clones, around 80% of them singletons, with about 2.5% in the top ten. This clonotype was sampled from a man aged 50-60 years in good health and CMV-seronegative. The chain employs TRBV7-9 and TRBJ2-1; 10 nucleotides agree with TRBD2. The sample consisted of PBMCs. CDR3 coding DNA: TGTGCCAGCAGCTTAGTCGGACTAGCGGCTAACAATGAGCAGTTCTTC. It translates to CASSLVGLAANNEQFF. Variable domain in full (rest from reference TRBV7-9 and TRBJ2-1): DTGVSQNPRHKITKRGQNVTFRCDPISEHNRLYWYRQTLGQGPEFLTYFQNEAQLEKSRLLSDRFSAERPKGSFSTLEIQRTEQGDSAMYLCASSLVGLAANNEQFFGPGTRLTVL.